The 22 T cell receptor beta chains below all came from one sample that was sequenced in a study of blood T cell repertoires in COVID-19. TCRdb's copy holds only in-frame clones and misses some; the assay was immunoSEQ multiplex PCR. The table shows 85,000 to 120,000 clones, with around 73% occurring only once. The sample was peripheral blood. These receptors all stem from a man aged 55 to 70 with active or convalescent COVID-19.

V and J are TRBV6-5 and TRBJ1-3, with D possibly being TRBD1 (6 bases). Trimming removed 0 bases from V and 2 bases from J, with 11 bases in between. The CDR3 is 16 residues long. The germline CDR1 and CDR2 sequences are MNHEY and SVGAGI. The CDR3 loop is CASSYSDSLAGNTIYF. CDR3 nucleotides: TGTGCCAGCAGTTACTCGGACAGCCTAGCTGGAAACACCATATATTTT.

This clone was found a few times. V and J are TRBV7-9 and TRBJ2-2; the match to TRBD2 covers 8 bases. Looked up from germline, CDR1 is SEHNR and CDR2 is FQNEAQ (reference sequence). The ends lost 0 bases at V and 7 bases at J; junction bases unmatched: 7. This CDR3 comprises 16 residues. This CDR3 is CASSLAAGRAGGELFF. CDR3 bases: TGTGCCAGCAGCTTAGCGGCCGGGAGGGCCGGCGGGGAGCTGTTTTTT.

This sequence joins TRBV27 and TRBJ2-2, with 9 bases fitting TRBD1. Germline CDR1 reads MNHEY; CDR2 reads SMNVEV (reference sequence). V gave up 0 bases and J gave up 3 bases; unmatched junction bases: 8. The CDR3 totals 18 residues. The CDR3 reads CASSLSRDRDLDTGELFF. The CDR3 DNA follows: TGTGCCAGCAGTTTATCGCGGGACAGGGATTTAGACACCGGGGAGCTGTTTTTT.

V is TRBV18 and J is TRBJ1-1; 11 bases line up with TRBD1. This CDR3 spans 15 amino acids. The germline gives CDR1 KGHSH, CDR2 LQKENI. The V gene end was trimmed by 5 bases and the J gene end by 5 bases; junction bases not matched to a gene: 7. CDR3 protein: CASSKPDRGRTEAFF. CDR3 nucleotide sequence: TGTGCCAGCTCAAAGCCGGACAGGGGGCGGACTGAAGCTTTCTTT.

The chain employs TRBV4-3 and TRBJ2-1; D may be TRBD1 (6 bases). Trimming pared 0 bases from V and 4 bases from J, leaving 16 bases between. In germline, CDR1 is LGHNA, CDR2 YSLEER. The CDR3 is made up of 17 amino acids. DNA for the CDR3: TGCGCCAGCAGCCAAGATGTGACAGGCCCCCTATACAATGAGCAGTTCTTC. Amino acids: CASSQDVTGPLYNEQFF.

The chain's CDR3 is CASSPGGLGSEKLFF. CDR3 sequence (DNA): TGTGCCAGTTCCCCCGGCGGCTTGGGGAGTGAAAAACTGTTTTTT. The genes are TRBV19 and TRBJ1-4; D not certain. The germline gives CDR1 LNHDA, CDR2 SQIVND (reference sequence). V lost 8 bases and J 7 bases, leaving 20 bases between the germline ends. The CDR3 has 15 residues. Looking up the rest from reference TRBV19 and TRBJ1-4 gives the full variable domain: DGGITQSPKYLFRKEGQNVTLSCEQNLNHDAMYWYRQDPGQGLRLIYYSQIVNDFQKGDIAEGYSVSREKKESFPLTVTSAQKNPTAFYLCASSPGGLGSEKLFFGSGTQLSVL.

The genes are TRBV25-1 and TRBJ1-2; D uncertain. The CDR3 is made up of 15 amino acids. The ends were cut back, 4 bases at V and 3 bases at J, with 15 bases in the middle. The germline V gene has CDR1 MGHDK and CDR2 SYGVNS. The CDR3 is CASSAFLEADYGYTF. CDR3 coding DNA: TGTGCCAGCAGTGCCTTCTTGGAGGCTGACTATGGCTACACCTTC.

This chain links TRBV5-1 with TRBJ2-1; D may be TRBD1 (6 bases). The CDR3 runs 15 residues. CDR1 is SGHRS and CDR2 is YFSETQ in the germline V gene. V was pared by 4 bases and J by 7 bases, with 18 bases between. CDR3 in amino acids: CASSRTGMGQNEQFF. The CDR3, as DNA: TGCGCCAGCAGCAGAACAGGGATGGGGCAAAATGAGCAGTTCTTC.

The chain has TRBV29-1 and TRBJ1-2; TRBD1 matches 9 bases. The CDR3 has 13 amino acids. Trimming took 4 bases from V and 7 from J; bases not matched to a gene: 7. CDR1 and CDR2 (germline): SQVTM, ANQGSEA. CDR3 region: CSVAGGQGGGYTF. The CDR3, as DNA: TGCAGCGTTGCCGGGGGACAGGGAGGTGGCTACACCTTC.

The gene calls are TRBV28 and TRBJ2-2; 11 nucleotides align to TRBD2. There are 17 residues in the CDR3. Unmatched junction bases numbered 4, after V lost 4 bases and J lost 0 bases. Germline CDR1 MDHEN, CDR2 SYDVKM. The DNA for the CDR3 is TGTGCCAGCAGTTCCGGGACTAGCGGCGCGAACACCGGGGAGCTGTTTTTT. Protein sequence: CASSSGTSGANTGELFF. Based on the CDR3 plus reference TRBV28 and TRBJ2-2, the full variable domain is DVKVTQSSRYLVKRTGEKVFLECVQDMDHENMFWYRQDPGLGLRLIYFSYDVKMKEKGDIPEGYSVSREKKERFSLILESASTNQTSMYLCASSSGTSGANTGELFFGEGSRLTVL.

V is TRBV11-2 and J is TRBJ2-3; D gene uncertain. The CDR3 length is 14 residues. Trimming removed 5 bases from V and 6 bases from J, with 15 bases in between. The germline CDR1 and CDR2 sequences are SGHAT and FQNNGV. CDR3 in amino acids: CASSRTLTGDTQYF. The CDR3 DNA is TGTGCCAGCAGCCGCACACTGACCGGGGATACGCAGTATTTT.

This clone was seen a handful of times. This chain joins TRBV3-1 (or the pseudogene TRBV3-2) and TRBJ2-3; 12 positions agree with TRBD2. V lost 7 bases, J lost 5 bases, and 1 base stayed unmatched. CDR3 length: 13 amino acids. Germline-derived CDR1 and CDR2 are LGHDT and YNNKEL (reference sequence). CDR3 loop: CASTGLAGDTQYF. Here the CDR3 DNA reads TGTGCCAGCACGGGACTAGCGGGAGATACGCAGTATTTT.

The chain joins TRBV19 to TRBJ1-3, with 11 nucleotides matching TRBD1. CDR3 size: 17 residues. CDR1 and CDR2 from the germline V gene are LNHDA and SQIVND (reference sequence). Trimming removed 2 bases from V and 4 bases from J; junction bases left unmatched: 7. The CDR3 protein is CASSINGQGARGNTIYF. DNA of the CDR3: TGTGCCAGTAGTATAAATGGACAGGGGGCGCGCGGAAACACCATATATTTT.

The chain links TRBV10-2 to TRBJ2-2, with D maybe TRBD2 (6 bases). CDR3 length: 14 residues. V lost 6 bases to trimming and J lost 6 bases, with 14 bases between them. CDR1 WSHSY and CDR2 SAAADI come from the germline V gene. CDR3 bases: TGCGCCAGCAGCGCCTGGGGGGAGGCCGGGGAGCTGTTTTTT. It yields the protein CASSAWGEAGELFF.

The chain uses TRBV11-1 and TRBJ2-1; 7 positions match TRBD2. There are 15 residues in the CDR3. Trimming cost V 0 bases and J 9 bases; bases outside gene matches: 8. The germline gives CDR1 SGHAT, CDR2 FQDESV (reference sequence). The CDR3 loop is CASSLARSGYGEQFF. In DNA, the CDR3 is TGTGCCAGCAGCTTAGCCCGTAGCGGGTACGGTGAGCAGTTCTTC.

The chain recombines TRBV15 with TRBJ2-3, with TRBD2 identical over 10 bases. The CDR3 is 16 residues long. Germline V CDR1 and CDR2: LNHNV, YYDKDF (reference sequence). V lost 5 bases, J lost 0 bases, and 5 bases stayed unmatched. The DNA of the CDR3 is TGTGCCACCAGCCTTCGGACTAGCGGTAGCACAGATACGCAGTATTTT. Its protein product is CATSLRTSGSTDTQYF.

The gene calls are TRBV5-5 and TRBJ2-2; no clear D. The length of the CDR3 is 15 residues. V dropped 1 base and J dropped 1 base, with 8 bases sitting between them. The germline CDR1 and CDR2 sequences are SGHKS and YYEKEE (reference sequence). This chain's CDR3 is CASSLRGWNTGELFF. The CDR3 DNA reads TGTGCCAGCAGCTTGCGAGGTTGGAACACCGGGGAGCTGTTTTTT.

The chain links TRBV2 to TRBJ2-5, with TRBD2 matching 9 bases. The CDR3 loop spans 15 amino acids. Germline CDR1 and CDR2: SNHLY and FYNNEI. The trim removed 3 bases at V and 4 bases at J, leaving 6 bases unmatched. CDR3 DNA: TGTGCCAGCAGTGAGGGGCGGGGGGGTCCAGAGACCCAGTACTTC. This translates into CASSEGRGGPETQYF.

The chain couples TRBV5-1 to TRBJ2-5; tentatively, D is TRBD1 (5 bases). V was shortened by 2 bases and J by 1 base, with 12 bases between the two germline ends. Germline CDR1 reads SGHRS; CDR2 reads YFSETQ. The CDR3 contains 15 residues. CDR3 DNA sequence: TGCGCCAGCAGCTTAAACGGACATTTCCAAGAGACCCAGTACTTC. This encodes CASSLNGHFQETQYF.

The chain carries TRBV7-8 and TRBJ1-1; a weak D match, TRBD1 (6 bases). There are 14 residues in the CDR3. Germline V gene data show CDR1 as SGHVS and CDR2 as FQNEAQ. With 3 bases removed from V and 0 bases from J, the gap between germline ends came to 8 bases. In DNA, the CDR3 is TGTGCCAGCAGCTTTGGGGACATGAACACTGAAGCTTTCTTT. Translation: CASSFGDMNTEAFF.

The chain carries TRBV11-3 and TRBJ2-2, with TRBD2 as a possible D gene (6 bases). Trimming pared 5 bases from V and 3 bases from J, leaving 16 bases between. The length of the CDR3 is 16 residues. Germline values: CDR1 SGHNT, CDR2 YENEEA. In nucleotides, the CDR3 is TGTGCCAGCAGCCCCGTAGGCGGGGCCTACACCGGGGAGCTGTTTTTT. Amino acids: CASSPVGGAYTGELFF.

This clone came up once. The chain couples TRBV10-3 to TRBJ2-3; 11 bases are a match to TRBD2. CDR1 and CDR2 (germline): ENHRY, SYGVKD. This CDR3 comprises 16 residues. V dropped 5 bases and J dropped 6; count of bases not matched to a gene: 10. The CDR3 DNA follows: TGTGCCATCAGTAGAATACTAGCGGGAGCCGGCGATACGCAGTATTTT. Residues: CAISRILAGAGDTQYF.